The text below deals with one TCR beta chain. What it binds is not known. Germline V lookup: CDR1 MDHEN, CDR2 SYDVKM. The CDR3 is 17 residues long. J was trimmed by 3 bases and V by 5 bases; bases with no gene match: 14. This table comes from immunoSEQ multiplex PCR, and its TCRdb copy is limited to in-frame clones, with some not included. Altogether 600 to 750 clones are present, around 18% being singletons, with the ten largest covering roughly a fifth. The sample originates from a study of T cells in localized non-small cell lung cancer. General study findings and limits: Longer survival (overall) was linked to higher T cell density in blood.

Material: normal lung tissue next to the tumor, obtained before any cancer treatment. The sequence was obtained from a man between 40 and 69 years old with stage III squamous cell lung carcinoma. The chain employs TRBV28 and TRBJ1-1, with TRBD1 matching over 8 bases. The CDR3 loop reads CASSRGTTGVGYTEAFF. CDR3 DNA: TGTGCCAGCAGTAGGGGTACGACAGGGGTGGGGTACACTGAAGCTTTCTTT.